Presented here are 20 T cell receptor beta chains from one specimen sequenced in a study of T cell responses to AZD1222 COVID-19 vaccine. Clones were read by immunoSEQ multiplex PCR, and TCRdb kept only the in-frame ones, dropping some. This table holds 150,000 or so clones, approximately 90% found once. The source was peripheral blood, collected on day 0 of MenACWY control vaccination. The receptors stem from an adult in good health.

This chain uses TRBV4-2 with TRBJ1-3; unclear D gene. Germline loops: CDR1 LGHNA, CDR2 YNFKEQ. The V end lost 7 bases, the J end lost 0 bases, and 10 bases lay between the germline ends. The CDR3 runs 14 residues. The CDR3 reads CASKGPNSGNTIYF. CDR3 DNA sequence: TGTGCCAGCAAAGGACCGAACTCTGGAAACACCATATATTTT.

The chain joins TRBV2 to TRBJ2-7; perhaps TRBD1 as D (5 bases). The ends were cut back, 10 bases at V and 0 bases at J, with 16 bases in the middle. The CDR3 sequence is 14 residues long. Germline lookup yields CDR1 SNHLY and CDR2 FYNNEI. The chain's CDR3 is CATRQGSTSYEQYF. The CDR3, as DNA: TGTGCCACCCGCCAGGGCAGCACCTCCTACGAGCAGTACTTC.

The V gene is TRBV29-1, the J gene TRBJ1-2; maybe TRBD1 (5 bases). There are 13 residues in the CDR3. Germline assignment: CDR1 SQVTM and CDR2 ANQGSEA. The ends were cut back, 5 bases at V and 0 bases at J, with 10 bases in the middle. The CDR3 nucleotides read TGCAGCGTTCGTGACAGAGCTAACTATGGCTACACCTTC. It is translated as CSVRDRANYGYTF.

This clone appeared a single time. DNA of the CDR3: TGCGCCAGCAATGTTGGGACCTCTGGGGCCAACGTCCTGACTTTC. This encodes CASNVGTSGANVLTF. This chain uses TRBV10-2 with TRBJ2-6; D may match TRBD1 or TRBD2 (5 bases each). Per germline, CDR1 WSHSY and CDR2 SAAADI. The CDR3 is made up of 15 amino acids. The germline V and J ends were trimmed by 7 bases and 0 bases, with 10 bases remaining between them.

This chain connects TRBV10-3 to TRBJ1-1; TRBD1 is a possible D gene (6 bases). Germline V lookup: CDR1 ENHRY, CDR2 SYGVKD. V was pared by 0 bases and J by 1 base, with 9 bases between. The CDR3 runs to 15 residues. The CDR3 spells CAISESAGENTEAFF. In DNA, the CDR3 is TGTGCCATCAGTGAGTCGGCAGGGGAGAACACTGAAGCTTTCTTT.

The rearrangement uses TRBV19 and TRBJ1-1; TRBD1 is a possible D gene (5 bases). Germline-derived CDR1 and CDR2 are LNHDA and SQIVND (reference sequence). CDR3 length equals 13 residues. The ends were cut back, 7 bases at V and 1 base at J, with 10 bases in the middle. The CDR3 DNA reads TGTGCCAGTAACGACAGACAGAACACTGAAGCTTTCTTT. Its protein product is CASNDRQNTEAFF.

The V and J genes are TRBV5-8 and TRBJ2-3; a possible D gene is TRBD2 (6 bases). Germline V gene data show CDR1 as SGHTS and CDR2 as YDEGEE. Trimming left V 7 bases short and J 4 bases short, with 19 bases between. The CDR3 is 15 amino acids. Here the CDR3 reads CASFPSDQRADTQYF. CDR3 sequence (DNA): TGTGCCAGCTTCCCTAGCGACCAGAGGGCAGATACGCAGTATTTT.

The gene calls are TRBV5-1 and TRBJ2-1; D gene ambiguous. The CDR3 consists of 13 residues. Germline V CDR1 and CDR2: SGHRS, YFSETQ. Trimming stripped 3 bases from V and 8 bases from J, with 12 bases between. The CDR3 loop is CASSSLRGHEQFF. The CDR3 DNA reads as TGCGCCAGCAGCTCCCTACGAGGCCATGAGCAGTTCTTC.

This clone was picked up one time. The chain is built from TRBV7-5 and TRBJ2-7; TRBD1 is taken as the D call from the table, unchecked against the DNA. TRBV7-5 has pseudogene status. CDR3 size: 17 residues. The DNA of the CDR3 is TGTGTCAGAAGCCGAGGGGGCGGACCCCCATGGAGCGTAGAGCAGTACTTC. As protein: CVRSRGGGPPWSVEQYF.

This rearrangement joins TRBV5-1 to TRBJ1-2; D perhaps matches TRBD1 (6 bases). The V gene's germline CDR1 is SGHRS and CDR2 YFSETQ. V was clipped by 4 bases and J by 9 bases, with 22 bases between them. CDR3 length: 15 amino acids. CDR3 region: CASSRSGTQGMSYTF. The CDR3 nucleotides read TGCGCCAGCAGCAGGTCCGGGACACAGGGTATGAGCTACACCTTC.

The rearrangement uses TRBV5-8 and TRBJ1-3; no reliable D call. Deletions cut 0 bases from V and 0 bases from J, with 10 bases between. CDR3 length: 16 amino acids. Germline CDR1 reads SGHTS; CDR2 reads YDEGEE. The CDR3 protein is CASSLAPWDSGNTIYF. In DNA, the CDR3 is TGTGCCAGCAGCTTGGCCCCATGGGACTCTGGAAACACCATATATTTT. Drawing the rest from reference TRBV5-8 and TRBJ1-3, the complete variable domain is EAGVTQSPTHLIKTRGQQATLRCSPISGHTSVYWYQQALGLGLQFLLWYDEGEERNRGNFPPRFSGRQFPNYSSELNVNALELEDSALYLCASSLAPWDSGNTIYFGEGSWLTVV.

The CDR3 nucleotides read TGTGCCAGCAAGACTTCGGGGGTTACTTATGGCTACACCTTC. Translated: CASKTSGVTYGYTF. The V and J genes are TRBV2 and TRBJ1-2, with D tentatively TRBD1 (5 bases). This CDR3 has 14 residues. The ends were cut back, 7 bases at V and 5 bases at J, with 17 bases in the middle. Germline V lookup: CDR1 SNHLY, CDR2 FYNNEI. The whole variable domain, filled in from reference TRBV2 and TRBJ1-2, reads EPEVTQTPSHQVTQMGQEVILRCVPISNHLYFYWYRQILGQKVEFLVSFYNNEISEKSEIFDDQFSVERPDGSNFTLKIRSTKLEDSAMYFCASKTSGVTYGYTFGSGTRLTVV.

This sequence joins TRBV20-1 and TRBJ1-5; maybe TRBD1 (5 bases). The CDR3 is 15 residues long. Trimming took off 3 bases at V and 2 bases at J, with 14 bases between the two ends. CDR1 is DFQATT and CDR2 is SNEGSKA in the germline V gene (reference sequence). DNA for the CDR3: TGCAGTGCTAGTGCGACGGGACGGGGCAATCAGCCCCAGCATTTT. Its protein product is CSASATGRGNQPQHF.

The gene calls are TRBV11-2 and TRBJ1-6; weak D call: TRBD1 (6 bases). The CDR3 is 14 amino acids. V was trimmed by 1 base and J by 6 bases, leaving 7 bases between them. CDR1 SGHAT and CDR2 FQNNGV come from the germline V gene. The CDR3 loop reads CASSLARGNSPLHF. CDR3 DNA sequence: TGTGCCAGCAGCTTAGCCAGGGGTAATTCACCCCTCCACTTT.

This chain uses TRBV2 with TRBJ1-1, with TRBD1 identical over 8 bases. The V segment lost 4 bases and the J segment 5 bases; nucleotides outside the gene matches: 9. The germline V gene has CDR1 SNHLY and CDR2 FYNNEI. There are 15 residues in the CDR3. DNA for the CDR3: TGTGCCAGCAGTGGGGGCACAGGGGGAAAAACTGAAGCTTTCTTT. Translation: CASSGGTGGKTEAFF.

This chain uses TRBV6-5 with TRBJ1-2, with D perhaps matching TRBD1 (6 bases). The V gene's germline CDR1 is MNHEY and CDR2 SVGAGI. V shed 5 bases and J shed 5 bases, with 12 bases lying between them. This CDR3 is 13 amino acids long. In DNA form, the CDR3 reads TGTGCCAGCAGTCCCGGGACACCTTATGGCTACACCTTC. It codes for CASSPGTPYGYTF.

This chain links TRBV6-4 with TRBJ1-2, with 8 bases matching TRBD1. J lost 5 bases, V lost 6 bases, and 5 bases had no gene match. The CDR3 length is 13 residues. The germline V gene has CDR1 MRHNA and CDR2 SNTAGT. CDR3: CASSADRGYGYTF. CDR3 in DNA: TGTGCCAGCAGCGCCGACAGGGGATATGGCTACACCTTC.

Only a few counts were recorded for this clone. The V call is TRBV6-5, the J call TRBJ1-1, with D tentatively TRBD1 (5 bases). The CDR3 runs 12 residues. Germline CDR1 is MNHEY and CDR2 is SVGAGI. With 7 bases removed from V and 5 bases from J, the gap between germline ends came to 11 bases. CDR3 coding DNA: TGTGCCAGCATAGAGGGGCGTACTGAAGCTTTCTTT. Protein sequence: CASIEGRTEAFF.

The count of this clone is one. The CDR3 here is CASSHSGQSQETQYF. The CDR3, as DNA: TGTGCCAGCAGCCACTCGGGACAGAGCCAAGAGACCCAGTACTTC. J is TRBJ2-5 and V is TRBV7-9; TRBD1 matches at 7 bases. Germline V gene data show CDR1 as SEHNR and CDR2 as FQNEAQ (reference sequence). The CDR3 consists of 15 residues. Trimming removed 5 bases from V and 1 base from J; junction bases left unmatched: 7.

On this clone itself: One junction end disagrees with the germline gene, perhaps due to a read error. The V gene is TRBV19, the J gene TRBJ1-2; D gene uncertain. The CDR3 runs 15 residues. CDR1 is LNHDA, CDR2 SQIVND, per germline (reference sequence). In DNA form, the CDR3 reads TGTGCCAGTAGTGTCGAGTCTGGGTTCGCATATGTCTACACCTTC. This gives the protein CASSVESGFAYVYTF.